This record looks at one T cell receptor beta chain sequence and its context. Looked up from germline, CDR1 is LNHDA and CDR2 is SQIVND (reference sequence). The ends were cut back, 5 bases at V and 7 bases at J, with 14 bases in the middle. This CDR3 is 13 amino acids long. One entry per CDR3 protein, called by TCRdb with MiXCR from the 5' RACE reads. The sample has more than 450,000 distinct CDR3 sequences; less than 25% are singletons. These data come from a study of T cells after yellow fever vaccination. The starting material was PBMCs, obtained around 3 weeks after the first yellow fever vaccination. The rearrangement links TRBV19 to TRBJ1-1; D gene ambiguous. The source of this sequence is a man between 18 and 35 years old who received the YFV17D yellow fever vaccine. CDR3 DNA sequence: TGTGCCAGTAGTTCCCCAGCCCTGCTTGAAGCTTTCTTT. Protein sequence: CASSSPALLEAFF.